A single sample is the source of the 6 T cell receptor beta chains below, sequenced in a study of T cells after yellow fever vaccination. TCRdb passed the 5' RACE reads through MiXCR, listing each CDR3 protein once. This sample has some 250,000 distinct CDR3 sequences, with 3.6% found just once. The source was PBMCs, collected 15 days after the yellow fever booster vaccination. The receptor set was obtained from a man between 18 and 35 years old who received the YFV17D yellow fever vaccine.

Ten or more counts support this clonotype. The chain couples TRBV28 to TRBJ2-5; tentative D call: TRBD2 (7 bases). Germline CDR1 is MDHEN and CDR2 is SYDVKM. The CDR3 consists of 14 residues. The V end was cut by 6 bases, the J end by 5 bases, with 16 bases between. This CDR3 is CASRWGGGLETQYF. The CDR3 DNA sequence: TGTGCCAGCAGGTGGGGGGGCGGCCTGGAGACCCAGTACTTC. Full variable domain (rest looked up from reference TRBV28 and TRBJ2-5): DVKVTQSSRYLVKRTGEKVFLECVQDMDHENMFWYRQDPGLGLRLIYFSYDVKMKEKGDIPEGYSVSREKKERFSLILESASTNQTSMYLCASRWGGGLETQYFGPGTRLLVL.

At least ten counts were recorded for this clonotype. V and J are TRBV6-5 and TRBJ1-3; the match to TRBD1 covers 8 bases. This CDR3 is built from 15 residues. V lost 4 bases, J lost 4 bases, and 6 bases stayed unmatched. Germline values: CDR1 MNHEY, CDR2 SVGAGI. The CDR3 bases are TGTGCCAGCAGTTTTCAGGGGGCGGACGGAAACACCATATATTTT. Amino acids: CASSFQGADGNTIYF.

This clonotype was recorded at least ten times. This rearrangement joins TRBV27 to TRBJ1-1; no reliable D call. Germline CDR1 is MNHEY and CDR2 is SMNVEV (reference sequence). This CDR3 is built from 12 residues. Trimming left V 7 bases short and J 7 bases short, with 13 bases between. The chain's CDR3 is CASMVVGSEAFF. Here the CDR3 DNA reads TGTGCCAGCATGGTGGTCGGAAGTGAAGCTTTCTTT.

This clonotype has at least ten counts. The V gene is TRBV7-2, the J gene TRBJ1-5; no clear D. V shed 5 bases and J shed 6 bases, with 20 bases lying between them. The germline V gene has CDR1 SGHTA and CDR2 FQGNSA. The CDR3 runs 16 residues. Here the CDR3 reads CASSPTSSARGQPQHF. DNA for the CDR3: TGTGCCAGCAGCCCTACTTCGTCGGCCAGAGGTCAGCCCCAGCATTTT. The complete variable domain, with remaining parts taken from reference TRBV7-2 and TRBJ1-5, reads GAGVSQSPSNKVTEKGKDVELRCDPISGHTALYWYRQSLGQGLEFLIYFQGNSAPDKSGLPSDRFSAERTGGSVSTLTIQRTQQEDSAVYLCASSPTSSARGQPQHFGDGTRLSIL.

Many counts were recorded for this clonotype. This rearrangement joins TRBV5-1 to TRBJ2-1; TRBD1 aligns across 7 bases. Germline assignment: CDR1 SGHRS and CDR2 YFSETQ. Trimming cost V 2 bases and J 0 bases; bases outside gene matches: 8. The CDR3 has 17 amino acids. The CDR3 DNA follows: TGCGCCAGCAGCTTCGGGACAGTACAGAGCTCCTACAATGAGCAGTTCTTC. It specifies CASSFGTVQSSYNEQFF.

This clonotype came up many times. The CDR3 is CASSSSQETQYF. The CDR3 bases are TGCGCCAGCAGTAGCTCCCAAGAGACCCAGTACTTC. V gene TRBV5-1 combines with J gene TRBJ2-5; D gene uncertain. In germline, CDR1 is SGHRS, CDR2 YFSETQ. Trimming removed 5 bases from V and 1 base from J, with 6 bases in between. CDR3 size: 12 residues.